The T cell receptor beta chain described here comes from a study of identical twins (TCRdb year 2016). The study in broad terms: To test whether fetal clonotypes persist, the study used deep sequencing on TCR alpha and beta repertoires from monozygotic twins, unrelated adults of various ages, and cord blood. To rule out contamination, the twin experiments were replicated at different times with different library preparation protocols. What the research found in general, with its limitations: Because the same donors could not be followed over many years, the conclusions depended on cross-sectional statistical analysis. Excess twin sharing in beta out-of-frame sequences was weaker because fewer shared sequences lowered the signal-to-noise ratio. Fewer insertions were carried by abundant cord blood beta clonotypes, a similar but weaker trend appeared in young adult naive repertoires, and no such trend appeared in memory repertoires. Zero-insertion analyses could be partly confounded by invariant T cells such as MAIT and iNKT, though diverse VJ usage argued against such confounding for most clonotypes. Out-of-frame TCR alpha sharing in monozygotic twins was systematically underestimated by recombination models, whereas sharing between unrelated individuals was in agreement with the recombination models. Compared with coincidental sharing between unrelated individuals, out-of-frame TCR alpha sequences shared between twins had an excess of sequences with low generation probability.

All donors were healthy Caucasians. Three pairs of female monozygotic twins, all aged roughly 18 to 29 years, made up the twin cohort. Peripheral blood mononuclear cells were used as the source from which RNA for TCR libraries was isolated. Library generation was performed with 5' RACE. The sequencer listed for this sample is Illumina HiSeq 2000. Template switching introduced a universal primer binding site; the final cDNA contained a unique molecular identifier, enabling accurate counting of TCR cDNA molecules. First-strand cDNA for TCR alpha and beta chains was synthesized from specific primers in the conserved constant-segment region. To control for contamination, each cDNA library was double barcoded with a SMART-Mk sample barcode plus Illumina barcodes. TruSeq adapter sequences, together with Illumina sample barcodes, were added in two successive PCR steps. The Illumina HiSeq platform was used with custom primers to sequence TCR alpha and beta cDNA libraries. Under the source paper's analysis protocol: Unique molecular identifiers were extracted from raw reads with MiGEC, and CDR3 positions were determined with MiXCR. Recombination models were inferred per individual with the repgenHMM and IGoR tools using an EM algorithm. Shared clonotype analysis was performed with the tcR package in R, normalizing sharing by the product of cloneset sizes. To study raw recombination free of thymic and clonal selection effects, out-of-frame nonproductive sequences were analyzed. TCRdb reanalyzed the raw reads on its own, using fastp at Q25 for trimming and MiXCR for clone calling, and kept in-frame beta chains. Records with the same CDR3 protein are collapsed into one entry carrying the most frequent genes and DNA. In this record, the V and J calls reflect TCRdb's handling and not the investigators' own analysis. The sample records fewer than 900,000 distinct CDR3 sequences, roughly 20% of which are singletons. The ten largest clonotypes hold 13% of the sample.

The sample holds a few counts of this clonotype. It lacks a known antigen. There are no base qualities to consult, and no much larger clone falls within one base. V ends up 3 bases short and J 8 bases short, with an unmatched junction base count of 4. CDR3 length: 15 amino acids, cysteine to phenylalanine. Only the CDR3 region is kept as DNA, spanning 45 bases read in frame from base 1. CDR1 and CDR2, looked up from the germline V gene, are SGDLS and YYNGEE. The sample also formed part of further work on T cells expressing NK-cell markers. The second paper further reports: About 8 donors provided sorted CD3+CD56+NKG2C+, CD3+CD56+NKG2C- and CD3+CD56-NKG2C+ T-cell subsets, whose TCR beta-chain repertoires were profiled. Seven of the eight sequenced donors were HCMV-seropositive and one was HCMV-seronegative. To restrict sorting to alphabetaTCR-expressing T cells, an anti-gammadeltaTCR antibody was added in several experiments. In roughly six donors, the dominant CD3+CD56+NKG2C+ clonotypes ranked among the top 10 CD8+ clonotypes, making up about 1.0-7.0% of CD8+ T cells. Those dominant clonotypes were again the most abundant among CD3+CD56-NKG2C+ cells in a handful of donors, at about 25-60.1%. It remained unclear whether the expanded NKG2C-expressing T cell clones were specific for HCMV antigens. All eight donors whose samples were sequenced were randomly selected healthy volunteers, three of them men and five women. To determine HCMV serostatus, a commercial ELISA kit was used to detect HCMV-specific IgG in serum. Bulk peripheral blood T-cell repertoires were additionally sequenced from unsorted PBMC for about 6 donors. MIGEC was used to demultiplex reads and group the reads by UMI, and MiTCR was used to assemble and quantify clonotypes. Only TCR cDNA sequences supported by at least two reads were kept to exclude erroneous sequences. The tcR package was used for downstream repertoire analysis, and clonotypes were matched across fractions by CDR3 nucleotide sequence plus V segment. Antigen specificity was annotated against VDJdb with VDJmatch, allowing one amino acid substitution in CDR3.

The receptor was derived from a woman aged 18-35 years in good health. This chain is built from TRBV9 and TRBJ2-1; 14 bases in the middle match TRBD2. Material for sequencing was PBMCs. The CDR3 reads CASSEGLAGADEQFF. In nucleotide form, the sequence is TGTGCCAGCAGCGAGGGACTAGCGGGAGCAGATGAGCAGTTCTTC. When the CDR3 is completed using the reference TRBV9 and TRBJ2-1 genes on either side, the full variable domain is DSGVTQTPKHLITATGQRVTLRCSPRSGDLSVYWYQQSLDQGLQFLIQYYNGEERAKGNILERFSAQQFPDLHSELNLSSLELGDSALYFCASSEGLAGADEQFFGPGTRLTVL.